The 19 T cell receptor beta chains reported below all come from one sample, sequenced in a study of cytomegalovirus exposure and HLA in healthy donors. Use of 60 Vbeta and 13 Jbeta primers characterized the PCR. Assay used: immunoSEQ multiplex PCR; TCRdb lists only in-frame clones, some missing. This sample has 150,000 to 200,000 clones, with approximately 80% found just once. The sample comprised PBMCs. The source is a male donor in good health and CMV-seronegative.

The V call is TRBV28, the J call TRBJ1-2, with a weak D call TRBD1 (5 bases). Trimming removed 4 bases from V and 0 bases from J, with 6 bases in between. Per germline, CDR1 MDHEN and CDR2 SYDVKM. There are 13 residues in the CDR3. The DNA for the CDR3 is TGTGCCAGCAGTTGGGGGGCTAACTATGGCTACACCTTC. As protein: CASSWGANYGYTF.

The V call is TRBV30, the J call TRBJ2-1; 9 bases fit TRBD2. The V segment lost 3 bases and the J segment 6 bases; nucleotides outside the gene matches: 6. This CDR3 has 14 residues. The germline gives CDR1 GTSNPN, CDR2 SVGIG (reference sequence). The CDR3 loop reads CAWSGLAGSNEQFF. In DNA form, the CDR3 reads TGTGCCTGGAGCGGGCTAGCGGGGTCCAATGAGCAGTTCTTC. Filled out from reference TRBV30 and TRBJ2-1, the complete variable domain reads SQTIHQWPATLVQPVGSPLSLECTVEGTSNPNLYWYRQAAGRGLQLLFYSVGIGQISSEVPQNLSASRPQDRQFILSSKKLLLSDSGFYLCAWSGLAGSNEQFFGPGTRLTVL.

This clone was seen a handful of times. The rearrangement links TRBV19 to TRBJ2-3, with 7 bases that match TRBD2. The CDR3 contains 16 residues. The J segment lost 0 bases and the V segment lost 7 bases, leaving 10 bases of the junction unmatched. Germline V gene sequence: CDR1 LNHDA, CDR2 SQIVND (reference sequence). CDR3 protein: CASTPVAGISTDTQYF. DNA for the CDR3: TGTGCCAGTACCCCGGTAGCGGGTATTAGCACAGATACGCAGTATTTT.

The V call is TRBV6-5, the J call TRBJ2-7, with 7 bases that match TRBD2. The CDR3 consists of 15 residues. J gave up 0 bases and V 8 bases, and 10 bases lay outside the gene matches. Germline CDR1 reads MNHEY; CDR2 reads SVGAGI. CDR3 nucleotide sequence: TGTGCCAGCTCCCGGACCCCGGGGGGCTCCTACGAGCAGTACTTC. This codes for CASSRTPGGSYEQYF.

The chain joins TRBV2 to TRBJ1-1; TRBD1 agrees at 8 bases. Trimming took 6 bases from V and 1 from J; bases not matched to a gene: 7. The CDR3 covers 15 residues. Germline V gene lookup returns CDR1 SNHLY and CDR2 FYNNEI. The CDR3 loop reads CASSGQGGRNTEAFF. The CDR3 DNA reads TGTGCCAGCAGCGGACAGGGCGGGAGGAACACTGAAGCTTTCTTT.

J is TRBJ2-7 and V is TRBV6-5; TRBD1 aligns across 9 bases. The V gene end was trimmed by 2 bases and the J gene end by 2 bases; junction bases not matched to a gene: 4. The CDR3 contains 15 residues. The germline gives CDR1 MNHEY, CDR2 SVGAGI. The DNA for the CDR3 is TGTGCCAGCAGTTACCTGGGACAGGGTCCCTACGAGCAGTACTTC. Protein product: CASSYLGQGPYEQYF.

V gene TRBV28 combines with J gene TRBJ1-3, with a possible D match to TRBD1 (6 bases). CDR3 length: 15 residues. CDR1 is MDHEN and CDR2 is SYDVKM in the germline V gene. The V end lost 7 bases, the J end lost 4 bases, and 17 bases lay between the germline ends. CDR3 sequence reads: CASIREGGRGNTIYF. The CDR3 DNA is TGTGCCAGCATAAGGGAAGGGGGAAGGGGAAACACCATATATTTT. Variable domain in full (rest from reference TRBV28 and TRBJ1-3): DVKVTQSSRYLVKRTGEKVFLECVQDMDHENMFWYRQDPGLGLRLIYFSYDVKMKEKGDIPEGYSVSREKKERFSLILESASTNQTSMYLCASIREGGRGNTIYFGEGSWLTVV.

The rearrangement links TRBV9 to TRBJ2-2; possible D gene TRBD2, 5 bases. The CDR3 is 13 amino acids. V lost 4 bases and J lost 5, with 9 bases in between. The V gene's germline CDR1 is SGDLS and CDR2 YYNGEE. The CDR3 sequence is CASSPGGTGELFF. The CDR3 DNA follows: TGTGCCAGCAGCCCCGGAGGAACCGGGGAGCTGTTTTTT.

This chain joins TRBV5-1 and TRBJ1-4; the match to TRBD1 covers 8 bases. This CDR3 has 13 amino acids. After removal of 8 bases from V and 7 bases from J, the junction contained 7 bases not matched to a gene. CDR1 is SGHRS and CDR2 is YFSETQ in the germline V gene. The CDR3 DNA reads as TGCGCCAGTAAAGGACAGGGACCTGAAAAACTGTTTTTT. It translates to CASKGQGPEKLFF.

The chain recombines TRBV11-3 with TRBJ2-2; 9 bases agree with TRBD1. From germline, CDR1 is SGHNT and CDR2 YENEEA. V shed 4 bases and J 5 bases; nucleotides not matched to a gene: 8. CDR3 length: 16 residues. The CDR3 nucleotides are TGTGCCAGCAGCTCGGGACAGGGAATTGGAACCGGGGAGCTGTTTTTT. It is translated as CASSSGQGIGTGELFF. Looking up the rest from reference TRBV11-3 and TRBJ2-2 gives the full variable domain: EAGVVQSPRYKIIEKKQPVAFWCNPISGHNTLYWYLQNLGQGPELLIRYENEEAVDDSQLPKDRFSAERLKGVDSTLKIQPAELGDSAVYLCASSSGQGIGTGELFFGEGSRLTVL.

The chain uses TRBV6-1 and TRBJ2-7, with 7 bases matching TRBD1. Germline assignment: CDR1 MNHNS and CDR2 SASEGT. CDR3 length: 18 amino acids. The V gene end was trimmed by 0 bases and the J gene end by 3 bases; junction bases not matched to a gene: 14. This chain's CDR3 is CASSEALFEGASFYEQYF. The CDR3 DNA is TGTGCCAGCAGTGAAGCGCTCTTCGAGGGGGCCAGCTTCTACGAGCAGTACTTC.

The rearrangement links TRBV6-5 to TRBJ2-1; 8 bases are a match to TRBD1. The V and J ends lost 0 bases and 6 bases, in that order; junction bases with no gene match: 7. Germline loops: CDR1 MNHEY, CDR2 SVGAGI. This CDR3 is built from 16 residues. The CDR3 nucleotides are TGTGCCAGCAGTTACTCTGGAGGGACAGGCGTCAATGAGCAGTTCTTC. Protein product: CASSYSGGTGVNEQFF.

The J gene is TRBJ2-3, the V gene TRBV28; D possibly corresponds to TRBD2 (6 bases). The V and J ends lost 8 bases and 1 base respectively, with 16 bases between them. CDR3 length: 15 residues. CDR1 MDHEN and CDR2 SYDVKM come from the germline V gene. The CDR3 is CASRSGGLGTDTQYF. CDR3 sequence (DNA): TGTGCCAGCCGCTCAGGAGGGTTGGGCACAGATACGCAGTATTTT.

J is TRBJ2-1 and V is TRBV15; a weak D match, TRBD2 (5 bases). The CDR3 is 16 residues long. Trimming took 0 bases from V and 0 from J, leaving 9 bases between them. Germline assignment: CDR1 LNHNV and CDR2 YYDKDF (reference sequence). This chain's CDR3 is CATSRDMGSSYNEQFF. The CDR3 DNA reads TGTGCCACCAGCAGAGATATGGGGAGCTCCTACAATGAGCAGTTCTTC.

This sequence joins TRBV7-9 and TRBJ1-5; 11 nucleotides agree with TRBD1. Germline V gene sequence: CDR1 SEHNR, CDR2 FQNEAQ (reference sequence). The ends lost 5 bases at V and 0 bases at J; junction bases unmatched: 6. This CDR3 is 17 amino acids long. CDR3 bases: TGTGCCAGCAGCCGGGACAGGGGGAGCTATAGCAATCAGCCCCAGCATTTT. This translates into CASSRDRGSYSNQPQHF.

The V call is TRBV5-1, the J call TRBJ1-1, with TRBD1 matching over 11 bases. Germline CDR1 SGHRS, CDR2 YFSETQ. The CDR3 extends over 15 amino acids. The V gene end was trimmed by 7 bases and the J gene end by 4 bases; junction bases not matched to a gene: 9. The CDR3 nucleotides are TGCGCCAGCGGGCGGACAGGGGGCATGGTCACTGAAGCTTTCTTT. Its protein is CASGRTGGMVTEAFF.

The rearrangement joins TRBV15 to TRBJ2-1; 9 nucleotides agree with TRBD2. With 0 bases clipped from V and 2 bases from J, the junction kept 5 bases outside the gene matches. CDR1 is LNHNV, CDR2 YYDKDF, per germline (reference sequence). The CDR3 sequence is 17 residues long. CDR3 sequence: CATSRERLAVAYNEQFF. CDR3 in DNA: TGTGCCACCAGCAGAGAGAGACTAGCGGTAGCCTACAATGAGCAGTTCTTC.

This clone has only one observation. The chain combines TRBV7-2 with TRBJ2-7, with 9 bases identical to TRBD2. Germline V gene sequence: CDR1 SGHTA, CDR2 FQGNSA. Trimming took 0 bases from V and 0 from J; bases not matched to a gene: 3. This CDR3 is 16 amino acids long. The CDR3 nucleotides are TGTGCCAGCAGCTTAGCCAGCGGGAGGAGCTCCTACGAGCAGTACTTC. Translation: CASSLASGRSSYEQYF.

This clone was recorded once. The V and J genes are TRBV19 and TRBJ1-5; D remains unclear. In germline, CDR1 is LNHDA, CDR2 SQIVND (reference sequence). Trimming pared 5 bases from V and 1 base from J, leaving 12 bases between. The CDR3 contains 15 residues. CDR3 in DNA: TGTGCCAGTAGTCGGGGAGGGCTGAGCAATCAGCCCCAGCATTTT. Encoded protein: CASSRGGLSNQPQHF.